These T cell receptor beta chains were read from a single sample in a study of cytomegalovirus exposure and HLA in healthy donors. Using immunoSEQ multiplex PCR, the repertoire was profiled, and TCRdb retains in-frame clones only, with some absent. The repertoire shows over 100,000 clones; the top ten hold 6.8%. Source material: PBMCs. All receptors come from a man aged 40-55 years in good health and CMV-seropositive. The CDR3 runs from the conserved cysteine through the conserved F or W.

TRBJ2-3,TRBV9,CASSVTPGRTDTQYF
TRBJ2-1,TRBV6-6,CASGGRGNEQFF
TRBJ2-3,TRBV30,CAWSVGPGIGTDTQYF
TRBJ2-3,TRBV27,CASSFRGQGADTQYF
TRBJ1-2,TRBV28,CASTRNYGYTF
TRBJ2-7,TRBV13,CASSYWTSGFYEQYF
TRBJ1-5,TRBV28,CATWTGESQPQHF
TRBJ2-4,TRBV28,CASSLQGAAKNIQYF
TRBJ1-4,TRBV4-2,CASSQGVGVREKLFF
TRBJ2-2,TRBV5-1,CASSLSTGTNTGELFF
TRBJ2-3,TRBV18,CASYPGGGTDTQYF
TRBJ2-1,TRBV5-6,CASSLGGLGEQFF
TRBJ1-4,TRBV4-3,CASSQMGQGEEKLFF
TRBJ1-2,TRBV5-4,CASSSPGNSGGIYGYTF
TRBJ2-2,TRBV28,CASNQMTTPNTGELFF
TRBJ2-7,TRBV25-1,CASSEGGSAISYEQYF
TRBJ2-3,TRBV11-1,CASTPGGYTDTQYF